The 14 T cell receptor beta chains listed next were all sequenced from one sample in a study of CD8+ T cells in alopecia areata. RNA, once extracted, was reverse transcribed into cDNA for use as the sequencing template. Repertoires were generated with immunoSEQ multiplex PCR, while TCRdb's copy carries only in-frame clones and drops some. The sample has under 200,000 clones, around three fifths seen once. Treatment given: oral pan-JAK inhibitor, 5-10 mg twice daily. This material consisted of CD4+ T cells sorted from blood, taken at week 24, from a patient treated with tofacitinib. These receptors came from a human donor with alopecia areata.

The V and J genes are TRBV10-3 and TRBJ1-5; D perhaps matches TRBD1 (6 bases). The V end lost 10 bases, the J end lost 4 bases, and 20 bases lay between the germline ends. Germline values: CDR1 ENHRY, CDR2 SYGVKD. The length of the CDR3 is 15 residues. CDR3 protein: CASRNRDTGNQPQHF. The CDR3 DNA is TGTGCCAGCAGAAACAGGGACACTGGGAATCAGCCCCAGCATTTT.

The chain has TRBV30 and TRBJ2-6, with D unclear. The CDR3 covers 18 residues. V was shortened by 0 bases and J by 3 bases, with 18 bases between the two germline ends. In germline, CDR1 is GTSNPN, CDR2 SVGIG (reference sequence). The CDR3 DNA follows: TGTGCCTGGAGTGTACTAAGGAGCACTCCCGGTGGGGCCAACGTCCTGACTTTC. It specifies CAWSVLRSTPGGANVLTF.

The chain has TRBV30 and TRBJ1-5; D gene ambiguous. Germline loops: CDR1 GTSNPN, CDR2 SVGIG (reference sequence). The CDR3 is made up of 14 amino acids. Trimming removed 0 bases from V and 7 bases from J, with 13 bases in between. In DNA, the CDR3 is TGTGCCTGGAGTGTAGTGGAGGAGAAGCAGCCCCAGCATTTT. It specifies CAWSVVEEKQPQHF.

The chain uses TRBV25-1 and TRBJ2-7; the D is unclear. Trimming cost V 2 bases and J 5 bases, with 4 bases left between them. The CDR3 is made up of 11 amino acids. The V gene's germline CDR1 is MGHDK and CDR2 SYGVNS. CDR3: CASSESHEQYF. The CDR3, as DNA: TGTGCCAGCAGTGAAAGCCACGAGCAGTACTTC.

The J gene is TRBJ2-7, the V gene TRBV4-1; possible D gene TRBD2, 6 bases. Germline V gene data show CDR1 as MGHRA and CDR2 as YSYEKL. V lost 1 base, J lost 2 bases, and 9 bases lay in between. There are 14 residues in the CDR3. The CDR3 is CASSQGTMAYEQYF. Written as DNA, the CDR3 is TGCGCCAGCAGCCAAGGGACTATGGCCTACGAGCAGTACTTC.

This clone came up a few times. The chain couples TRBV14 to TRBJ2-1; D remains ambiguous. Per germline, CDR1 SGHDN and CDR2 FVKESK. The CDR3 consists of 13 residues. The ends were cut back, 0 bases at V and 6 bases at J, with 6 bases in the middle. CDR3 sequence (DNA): TGTGCCAGCAGCCAAGACTTCTTCAATGAGCAGTTCTTC. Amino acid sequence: CASSQDFFNEQFF. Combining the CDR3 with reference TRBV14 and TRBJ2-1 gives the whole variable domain EAGVTQFPSHSVIEKGQTVTLRCDPISGHDNLYWYRRVMGKEIKFLLHFVKESKQDESGMPNNRFLAERTGGTYSTLKVQPAELEDSGVYFCASSQDFFNEQFFGPGTRLTVL.

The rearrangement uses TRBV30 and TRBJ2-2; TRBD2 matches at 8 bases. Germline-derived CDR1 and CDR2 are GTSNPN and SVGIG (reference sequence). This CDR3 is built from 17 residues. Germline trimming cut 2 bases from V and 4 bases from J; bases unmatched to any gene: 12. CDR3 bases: TGTGCCTGGAGTTCCCCGGGACTAGTATCTGGCACCGGGGAGCTGTTTTTT. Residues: CAWSSPGLVSGTGELFF.

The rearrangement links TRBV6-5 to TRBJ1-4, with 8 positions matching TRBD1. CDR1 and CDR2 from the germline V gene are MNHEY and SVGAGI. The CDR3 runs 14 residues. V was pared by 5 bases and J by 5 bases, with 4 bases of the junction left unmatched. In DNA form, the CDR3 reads TGTGCCAGCAGTGAGACAGGGGTGAATGAAAAACTGTTTTTT. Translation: CASSETGVNEKLFF.

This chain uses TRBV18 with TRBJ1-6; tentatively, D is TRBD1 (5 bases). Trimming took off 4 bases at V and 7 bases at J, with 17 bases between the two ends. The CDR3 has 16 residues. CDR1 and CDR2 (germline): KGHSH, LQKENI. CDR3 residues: CASSRAGPGLNSPLHF. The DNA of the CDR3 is TGTGCCAGCTCACGGGCAGGTCCAGGGTTGAATTCACCCCTCCACTTT.

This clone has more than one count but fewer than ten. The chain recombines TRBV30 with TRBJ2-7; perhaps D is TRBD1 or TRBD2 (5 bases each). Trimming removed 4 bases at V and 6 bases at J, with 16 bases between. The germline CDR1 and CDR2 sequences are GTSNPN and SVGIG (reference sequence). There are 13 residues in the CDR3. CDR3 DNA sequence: TGTGCCTGGACCGTACATGAGGGGCTCGAGCAGTACTTC. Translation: CAWTVHEGLEQYF.

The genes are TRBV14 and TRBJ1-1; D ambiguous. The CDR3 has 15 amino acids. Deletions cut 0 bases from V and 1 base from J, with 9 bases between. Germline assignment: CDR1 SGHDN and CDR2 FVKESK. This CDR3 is CASSQDRSPNTEAFF. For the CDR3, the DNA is TGTGCCAGCAGCCAAGACAGGTCCCCGAACACTGAAGCTTTCTTT.

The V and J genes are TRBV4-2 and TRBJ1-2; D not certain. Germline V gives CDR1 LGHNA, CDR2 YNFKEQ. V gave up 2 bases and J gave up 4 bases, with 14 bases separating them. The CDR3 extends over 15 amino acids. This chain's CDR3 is CASSQPGPVSYGYTF. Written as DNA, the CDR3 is TGTGCCAGCAGCCAACCTGGACCGGTTAGCTATGGCTACACCTTC.

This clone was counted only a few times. This CDR3 reads CASSLATVNTEAFF. The CDR3 DNA reads as TGTGCCAGCAGCTTAGCGACAGTTAACACTGAAGCTTTCTTT. The V call is TRBV7-2, the J call TRBJ1-1, with D possibly being TRBD1 (5 bases). Trimming stripped 0 bases from V and 2 bases from J, with 7 bases between. The V gene's germline CDR1 is SGHTA and CDR2 FQGNSA. The CDR3 sequence is 14 residues long.

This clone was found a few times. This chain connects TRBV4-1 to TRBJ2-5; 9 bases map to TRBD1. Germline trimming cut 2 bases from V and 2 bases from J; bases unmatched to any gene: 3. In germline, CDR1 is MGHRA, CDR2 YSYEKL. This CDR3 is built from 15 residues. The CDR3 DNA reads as TGCGCCAGCAGCCAACTCGACAGGGGGCAAGAGACCCAGTACTTC. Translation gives CASSQLDRGQETQYF.